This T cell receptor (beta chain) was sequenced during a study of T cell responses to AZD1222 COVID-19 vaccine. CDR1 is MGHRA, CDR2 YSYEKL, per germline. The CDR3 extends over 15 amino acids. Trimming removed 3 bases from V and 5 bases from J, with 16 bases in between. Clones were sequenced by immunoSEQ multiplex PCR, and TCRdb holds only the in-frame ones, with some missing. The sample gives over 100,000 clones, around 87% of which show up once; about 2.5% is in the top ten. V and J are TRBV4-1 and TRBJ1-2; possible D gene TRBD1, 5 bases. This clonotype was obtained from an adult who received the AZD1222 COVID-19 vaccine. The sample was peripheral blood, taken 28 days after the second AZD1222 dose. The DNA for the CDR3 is TGCGCCAGCAGCCAGACGGGGGGAACGGTGTATGGCTACACCTTC. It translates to CASSQTGGTVYGYTF.